The clone carrying this T cell receptor (beta chain) was seen just once. Assay: immunoSEQ multiplex PCR; the TCRdb copy retains only in-frame clones and omits some. Among some 42,000 clones listed, roughly four fifths were seen once. This entry belongs to a study of OX40 agonist ivuxolimab in advanced cancers. V lost 0 bases and J lost 7, with 15 bases in between. Looked up from germline, CDR1 is MNHEY and CDR2 is SVGAGI. CDR3 length: 15 amino acids. The clonotype originates from an adult with an advanced solid tumor such as melanoma, head and neck, liver or kidney cancer. The sequencing used CD4+ or CD8+ T cells sorted from blood, collected in a trial of the OX40 agonist ivuxolimab. This sequence joins TRBV6-5 and TRBJ1-2; no definite D call. CDR3 loop: CASSYSTGATGGYTF. The DNA of the CDR3 is TGTGCCAGCAGTTACTCGACTGGAGCTACTGGTGGCTACACCTTC.